The entry below gives a single T cell receptor (beta chain) sequence along with its context. The clone's antigen remains unknown. The input lacks base qualities; no much larger clone sits a single base away. TCRbeta CDR3 regions were amplified from genomic DNA using the immunoSEQ Assay, a bias-controlled multiplex PCR. The source study handled its data this way. The number of nucleated cells in each sample was estimated by amplification of reference gene primers within the assay. To quantify the absolute abundance of each unique TCRbeta CDR3 rearrangement, sequence reads were collapsed and filtered. Productive Simpson clonality was computed per sample as the square root of Simpson's diversity index over productive rearrangements. TCRdb provides this immuneACCESS table in a form limited to in-frame rearrangements. Some clones are lacking; in checked studies, under half of them reflect an unresolved V gene, and why the rest are absent is not known. That table supplies the V and J calls and clone size; D and trimming were determined from the DNA. This sample holds under 200,000 clones; roughly 90% were observed only once. Approximately 0.5% of the sample goes to the ten largest clones.

The collaborating institutions used their own protocols to collect whole blood in K2EDTA tubes. For TCRbeta analysis, collaborators shipped samples as frozen whole blood, isolated PBMCs, or DNA extracted from either of those sample types. This sample is drawn from a study of blood T cell repertoires in COVID-19 (dated by TCRdb to 2019 to 2021). For the study in its entirety: Samples from collaborators originated in the United States, Italy and Spain and spanned both the acute and convalescent phases of COVID-19. The samples were drawn from the first 160 participants of the ongoing ImmuneRACE study and from under 1,500 subjects provided by 6 global collaborators. A freely available public database, intended as a resource for researchers studying the immune response to SARS-CoV-2, is where the repertoires were released. The sample metadata nearly always contained a de-identified subject ID, COVID-19 status, age in years and sex. Where available, HLA class I and class II types were obtained from metadata supplied by the sample provider rather than from assay-based typing. The dataset comprised deeply sampled blood TCRbeta repertoires from subjects exposed to, actively infected with, or recovered from COVID-19. The prospective study material was composed of cDNA or gDNA derived from T cells, B-cell-depleted T cells, or PBMCs.

From the cysteine through the phenylalanine, the CDR3 covers 19 amino acids. This entry keeps only the CDR3 DNA: 57 bases, framed from base 1. Trimmed from V: 1 base; trimmed from J: 4 bases; junction bases lacking a gene match: 16. CDR1 LGHNT and CDR2 FRNRAP were looked up in the germline V gene. The study at large found these results: The quantity of clinical and demographic metadata differed by source and by participant and was supplied without curation.

The origin of this receptor is a man aged 45-65 years with acute or convalescent COVID-19. The sequenced material came from peripheral blood. The sequence links TRBV12-5 to TRBJ2-5, with 9 junctional bases fitting TRBD2. CDR3 reads: CASGLAPLGETSGSETQYF. The nucleotide sequence is given as TGTGCTAGTGGTTTGGCCCCACTTGGTGAGACTAGCGGTTCAGAGACCCAGTACTTC.